The entry that follows covers one TCR beta chain sequence. Its target is not known. The primer mix had 60 Vbeta and 13 Jbeta primers. The data were produced by immunoSEQ multiplex PCR, yet TCRdb's version contains in-frame clones alone and is incomplete. The table shows approximately 100,000 clones, with around 75% occurring only once. This record belongs to a study of cytomegalovirus exposure and HLA in healthy donors. In the study overall: Earlier sequencing of 150 million to 200 million T cells yielded 100 million to 120 million unique TCR beta sequences. The study's findings and limits: An analysis was carried out later, and it reportedly showed fewer N-insertions in an Asian-associated ancestry cluster than the roughly 670-donor mean. Sequence variants that were highly shared formed a cluster that was likely a sequencing artifact.

Sequencing was carried out using PBMCs. The clonotype was recovered from a male donor in good health and CMV-seropositive.

The CDR3 loop reads CASSRVDTKETQYF. The CDR3 DNA reads as TGTGCCAGCAGTAGGGTGGACACGAAAGAGACCCAGTACTTC. The chain joins TRBV28 to TRBJ2-5; a weak D match, TRBD1 (5 bases). V was cut by 5 bases and J by 3 bases, with 13 bases left in between. CDR1 is MDHEN and CDR2 is SYDVKM in the germline V gene. The CDR3 sequence is 14 residues long.